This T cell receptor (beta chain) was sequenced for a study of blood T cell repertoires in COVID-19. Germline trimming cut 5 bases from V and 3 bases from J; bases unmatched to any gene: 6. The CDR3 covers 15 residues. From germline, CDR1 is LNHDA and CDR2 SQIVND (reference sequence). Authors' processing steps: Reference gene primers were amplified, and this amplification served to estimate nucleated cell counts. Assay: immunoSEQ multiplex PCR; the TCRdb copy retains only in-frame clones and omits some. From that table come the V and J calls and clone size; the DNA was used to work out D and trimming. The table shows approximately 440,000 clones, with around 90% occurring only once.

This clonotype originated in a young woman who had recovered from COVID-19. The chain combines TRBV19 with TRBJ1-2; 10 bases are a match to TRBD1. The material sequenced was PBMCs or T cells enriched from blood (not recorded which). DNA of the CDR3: TGTGCCAGTAGTCCAAAAGGGACAGGGGACTATGGCTACACCTTC. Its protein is CASSPKGTGDYGYTF.